The 24 T cell receptor beta chains below all came from one sample that was sequenced in a study of vaccination and CD4 T cells after COVID-19 (dated by TCRdb to 2021 to 2024). Their target antigens are unknown. Per the publication, the treatment or condition label means: approximately nine-day PBMC culture with coronavirus spike peptide pools or control peptides (ViraFEST assay). Library creation used PCR. Sequencer: Illumina iSeq 100. DNA from cultured CD4+ T cells underwent TCR sequencing with the Oncomine TCR Beta short-read assay at the Johns Hopkins FTIC core. TCRdb reran the public reads through fastp at Q25 and MiXCR, keeping productive beta chains. One record per CDR3 amino acid sequence lists the most common genes and DNA. The table for this sample lists approximately 13,000 distinct CDR3 sequences; 29% of them were counted only once. Around 19% of the sample belongs to the ten largest clones.

Sample: CD4+ T cells from blood, cultured in vitro, taken before SARS-CoV-2 vaccination. The receptors shown here come from a human donor who received a COVID-19 vaccine.

This clonotype is medium-sized (0.01 to 0.1%) in the sample. The chain recombines TRBV27 with TRBJ1-2, with D hard to call. Germline V CDR1 and CDR2: MNHEY, SMNVEV (reference sequence). Trimming cost V 3 bases and J 2 bases, with 7 bases left between them. The CDR3 is made up of 13 amino acids. As DNA, the CDR3 is TGTGCCAGCAGTTTGTACAGAAACTATGGCTACACCTTC. Translation gives CASSLYRNYGYTF.

The table lists this clonotype with a few counts. This chain uses TRBV4-1 with TRBJ2-2; 7 bases are shared with TRBD2. Germline trimming cut 9 bases from V and 3 bases from J; bases unmatched to any gene: 7. From germline, CDR1 is MGHRA and CDR2 YSYEKL. The CDR3 spans 14 residues. CDR3 DNA sequence: TGCGCCAGTCGTAGCGGGTATGACACCGGGGAGCTGTTTTTT. Translating it yields CASRSGYDTGELFF.

This clonotype was recorded only once. This rearrangement joins TRBV20-1 to TRBJ2-7; the match to TRBD2 covers 9 bases. Germline CDR1 and CDR2: DFQATT and SNEGSKA (reference sequence). This CDR3 has 17 residues. Trimming removed 5 bases from V and 1 base from J; junction bases left unmatched: 15. CDR3 sequence (DNA): TGCAGTGCTGATGAAACGAGAGCGGGGGGTATATCCTACGAGCAGTACTTC. Translated, it gives CSADETRAGGISYEQYF.

This clonotype was seen more than once but under ten times. The rearrangement uses TRBV6-1 and TRBJ1-3, with D possibly TRBD1 on 5 matching bases. Germline assignment: CDR1 MNHNS and CDR2 SASEGT. Trimming took 6 bases from V and 0 from J, leaving 24 bases between them. This CDR3 has 19 residues. CDR3 in DNA: TGTGCCAGCAGCTTGATAACCGGGCAGACAGTAAGCTCTGGAAACACCATATATTTT. It translates to CASSLITGQTVSSGNTIYF.

V and J are TRBV21-1 and TRBJ1-4; the table calls TRBD1, which could not be checked here. TRBV21-1 is flagged as a pseudogene. The CDR3 consists of 19 residues. The CDR3 here is CASSKNPPPLDRTNEKLFF. The CDR3 coding sequence is TGTGCCAGCAGCAAAAACCCCCCCCCACTTGACAGAACTAATGAAAAACTGTTTTTT.

This chain connects TRBV5-6 to TRBJ2-1, with 9 bases that match TRBD1. The CDR3 totals 11 residues. Germline assignment: CDR1 SGHDT and CDR2 YYEEEE. The ends lost 3 bases at V and 14 bases at J; junction bases unmatched: 3. The CDR3 DNA reads as TGTGCCAGCAGCTCCCGACAGGGGGAGTTCTTC. Translated, it gives CASSSRQGEFF.

This clonotype has a handful of counts. The junction differs from germline at one of its ends, possibly a read error. The rearrangement links TRBV6-1 to TRBJ2-7; perhaps D is TRBD1 or TRBD2 (5 bases each). Germline V gene data show CDR1 as MNHNS and CDR2 as SASEGT. The length of the CDR3 is 12 residues. The CDR3, as DNA: TGTGCCAGCAGTCTCGGACCGGGACCACAAAACTTC. Its protein is CASSLGPGPQNF.

V usage is TRBV20-1 and J usage is TRBJ2-7, with 12 bases aligning to TRBD2. V was pared by 6 bases and J by 3 bases, with 6 bases of the junction left unmatched. The CDR3 consists of 14 residues. Germline V gene data show CDR1 as DFQATT and CDR2 as SNEGSKA (reference sequence). CDR3 region: CSAQGLAGNYEQYF. The CDR3 nucleotides read TGCAGTGCGCAAGGACTAGCGGGGAACTACGAGCAGTACTTC.

V and J are TRBV25-1 and TRBJ1-2, with a weak D call TRBD1 (5 bases). The V and J ends lost 2 bases and 4 bases respectively, with 11 bases between them. The germline gives CDR1 MGHDK, CDR2 SYGVNS. The CDR3 totals 14 residues. The CDR3 sequence is CASSEGGTRYGYTF. In DNA form, the CDR3 reads TGTGCCAGCAGTGAAGGGGGTACCCGCTATGGCTACACCTTC.

The chain carries TRBV5-1 and TRBJ1-1, with a weak D call TRBD1 (5 bases). Per germline, CDR1 SGHRS and CDR2 YFSETQ. The CDR3 length is 14 residues. V shed 7 bases and J shed 1 base, with 14 bases lying between them. CDR3 in amino acids: CASLQTAGNTEAFF. CDR3 in DNA: TGCGCCAGCCTCCAGACAGCTGGGAACACTGAAGCTTTCTTT.

This rearrangement joins TRBV19 to TRBJ1-1; D ambiguous. V lost 0 bases and J 6 bases, leaving 17 bases between the germline ends. The CDR3 loop spans 16 amino acids. In germline, CDR1 is LNHDA, CDR2 SQIVND (reference sequence). The CDR3 spells CASSIDLESKLAEAFF. The CDR3 coding sequence is TGTGCCAGTAGTATAGATCTGGAAAGTAAGTTGGCTGAAGCTTTCTTT.

In its sample, this clonotype was seen a few times. CDR3 loop: CATSRGSNYGYTF. As DNA, the CDR3 is TGTGCCACCAGCCGGGGATCTAACTATGGCTACACCTTC. The chain joins TRBV15 to TRBJ1-2; D is undetermined. The V and J ends lost 5 bases and 0 bases respectively, with 7 bases between them. The CDR3 totals 13 residues. CDR1 is LNHNV, CDR2 YYDKDF, per germline (reference sequence).

The chain employs TRBV7-9 and TRBJ2-5; 8 nucleotides match TRBD2. J was trimmed by 6 bases and V by 1 base; bases with no gene match: 10. Germline V gene data show CDR1 as SEHNR and CDR2 as FQNEAQ (reference sequence). This CDR3 contains 16 residues. CDR3 DNA: TGTGCCAGCAGCTTAGGGGTAGCGGGGATGGTGAAGACCCAGTACTTC. The encoded protein is CASSLGVAGMVKTQYF.

The J gene is TRBJ2-7, the V gene TRBV7-6, with unresolved D. There are 15 residues in the CDR3. The germline V gene has CDR1 SGHVS and CDR2 FNYEAQ. Trimming removed 5 bases from V and 0 bases from J, with 14 bases in between. The CDR3 protein is CASSPIALSSYEQYF. In nucleotides, the CDR3 is TGTGCCAGCAGCCCTATTGCCCTGAGCTCCTACGAGCAGTACTTC. Supplemented by reference TRBV7-6 and TRBJ2-7, the full variable domain reads GAGVSQSPRYKVTKRGQDVALRCDPISGHVSLYWYRQALGQGPEFLTYFNYEAQQDKSGLPNDRFSAERPEGSISTLTIQRTEQRDSAMYRCASSPIALSSYEQYFGPGTRLTVT.

This chain joins TRBV12-3 or TRBV12-4 and TRBJ2-2; 8 nucleotides agree with TRBD1. The J segment lost 6 bases and the V segment lost 5 bases, leaving 11 bases of the junction unmatched. The CDR3 is made up of 16 amino acids. The CDR3 DNA reads TGTGCCAGCAGTCCATCTCGGACAGGGATAGCCGGGGAGCTGTTTTTT. This sequence encodes CASSPSRTGIAGELFF.

The CDR3 loop is CASRQTGGGHNEQFF. The CDR3 region has the DNA TGTGCCAGTCGACAAACAGGGGGCGGCCACAATGAGCAGTTCTTC. The chain joins TRBV19 to TRBJ2-1; 9 bases agree with TRBD1. CDR3 length: 15 residues. The germline V gene encodes CDR1 LNHDA and CDR2 SQIVND (reference sequence). The trim removed 8 bases at V and 5 bases at J, leaving 10 bases unmatched.

CDR3 loop: CASSLQGRTYNEQFF. The CDR3 region has the DNA TGTGCCAGCAGCTTGCAGGGCAGGACCTACAATGAGCAGTTCTTC. This chain joins TRBV7-2 and TRBJ2-1; TRBD1 is a possible D gene (5 bases). The CDR3 is made up of 15 amino acids. V lost 3 bases to trimming and J lost 2 bases, with 11 bases between them. CDR1 is SGHTA, CDR2 FQGNSA, per germline. The variable domain in full, completed from reference TRBV7-2 and TRBJ2-1, reads GAGVSQSPSNKVTEKGKDVELRCDPISGHTALYWYRQSLGQGLEFLIYFQGNSAPDKSGLPSDRFSAERTGGSVSTLTIQRTQQEDSAVYLCASSLQGRTYNEQFFGPGTRLTVL.

The V gene is TRBV25-1, the J gene TRBJ2-5, with a tentative D call TRBD1 (6 bases). V lost 1 base and J lost 4, with 16 bases in between. Germline V lookup: CDR1 MGHDK, CDR2 SYGVNS. This CDR3 comprises 16 residues. Here the CDR3 reads CASSESKGERGETQYF. DNA of the CDR3: TGTGCCAGCAGTGAATCTAAGGGGGAGAGAGGAGAGACCCAGTACTTC.

The chain couples TRBV11-3 to TRBJ1-3; tentatively, D is TRBD1 (5 bases). The CDR3 has 16 residues. Trimming removed 4 bases at V and 0 bases at J, with 13 bases between. Germline V gives CDR1 SGHNT, CDR2 YENEEA. The CDR3 here is CASSYTFDSSGNTIYF. CDR3 sequence (DNA): TGTGCCAGCAGCTATACGTTCGACAGCTCTGGAAACACCATATATTTT.

The gene calls are TRBV28 and TRBJ2-3; D is unclear. The germline V and J ends were trimmed by 5 bases and 3 bases, with 12 bases remaining between them. The germline V gene has CDR1 MDHEN and CDR2 SYDVKM. The CDR3 length is 14 residues. In DNA form, the CDR3 reads TGTGCCAGCAGTCCTTCAACGACGACAGATACGCAGTATTTT. This codes for CASSPSTTTDTQYF.

CDR3 sequence reads: CASSSGPSLSSYEQYF. The CDR3 region has the DNA TGTGCCAGCAGCTCCGGACCTTCGTTGAGCTCCTACGAGCAGTACTTC. This chain links TRBV11-1 with TRBJ2-7, with D unclear. CDR1 SGHAT and CDR2 FQDESV come from the germline V gene (reference sequence). The CDR3 sequence is 16 residues long. Trimming took 4 bases from V and 0 from J, leaving 16 bases between them.

This clonotype came up once. The chain joins TRBV5-4 to TRBJ1-3; D call uncertain. This CDR3 has 14 amino acids. Between the trimmed V and J ends, which lost 0 bases and 0 bases, there was a span of 4 bases. Germline CDR1 is SGHNT and CDR2 is YYREEE (reference sequence). CDR3 coding DNA: TGTGCCAGCAGCTTGGATCCCTCTGGAAACACCATATATTTT. This encodes CASSLDPSGNTIYF.

This clonotype was seen a handful of times. The CDR3, as DNA: TGTGCCAGCAGTTCCGCGTTGACAGCTAACTATGGCTACACCTTC. Its protein product is CASSSALTANYGYTF. V usage is TRBV6-5 and J usage is TRBJ1-2, with D perhaps matching TRBD1 (5 bases). Deletions cut 4 bases from V and 0 bases from J, with 12 bases between. CDR3 length: 15 residues. Germline CDR1 and CDR2: MNHEY and SVGAGI.

This clonotype occurred a few times. This rearrangement joins TRBV6-1 to TRBJ2-5, with D possibly TRBD1 on 5 matching bases. Germline V CDR1 and CDR2: MNHNS, SASEGT. Trimming left V 5 bases short and J 1 base short, with 23 bases between. This CDR3 is 18 amino acids long. The CDR3 sequence is CASSTSTGLRLLQETQYF. CDR3 in DNA: TGTGCCAGCAGTACTTCCACAGGCCTTAGATTACTCCAAGAGACCCAGTACTTC.